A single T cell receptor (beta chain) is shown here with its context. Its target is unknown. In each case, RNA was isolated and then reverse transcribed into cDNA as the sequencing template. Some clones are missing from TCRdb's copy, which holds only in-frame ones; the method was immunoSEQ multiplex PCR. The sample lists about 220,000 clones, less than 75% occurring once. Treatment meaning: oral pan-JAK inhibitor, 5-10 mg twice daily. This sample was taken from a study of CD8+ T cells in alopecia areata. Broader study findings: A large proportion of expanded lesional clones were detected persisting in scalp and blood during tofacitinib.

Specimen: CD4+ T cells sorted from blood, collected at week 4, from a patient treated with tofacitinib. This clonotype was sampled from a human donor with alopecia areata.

This CDR3 is CASSELKDTGELFF. CDR3 sequence (DNA): TGTGCCAGCAGTGAACTGAAGGACACCGGGGAGCTGTTTTTT. The rearrangement uses TRBV6-1 and TRBJ2-2; unclear D gene. Trimming cost V 2 bases and J 3 bases, with 7 bases left between them. The V gene's germline CDR1 is MNHNS and CDR2 SASEGT. The CDR3 runs to 14 residues.